This T cell receptor (beta chain) was sequenced during a study of shared clonotypes between healthy human individuals. The overall study: For every donor, three CD4 naive, three CD4 memory, two CD8 naive and one CD8 memory plates were used.

Method: immunoSEQ multiplex PCR; TCRdb's copy keeps in-frame clones and lacks some. The sample contains hundreds of thousands of clones, around 67% of which appear only once. Study-wide findings and caveats: Rarefaction curves obtained for sorted subsets showed sequencing incomplete despite large depth. Represented genetic and exposure-history diversity was restricted by having few donors. It was the non-shared clonotypes that had lower generation probabilities than clonotypes shared by all four donors.

This CDR3 region has 15 residues. The germline V gene encodes CDR1 ENHRY and CDR2 SYGVKD. The V and J ends lost 8 bases and 7 bases respectively, with 20 bases between them. Comments on this clone: No antigen is known for it.

This chain connects TRBV10-3 to TRBJ1-4; TRBD1 might be the D (6 bases). The specimen sequenced was memory CD4+ T cells sorted from blood. Subset reported: CD45RA-negative fraction. The source of this sequence is a woman under 40 in good health. Here the CDR3 reads CAIHGPPGEGEKLFF. The CDR3 region has the DNA TGTGCCATCCATGGCCCCCCAGGGGAGGGTGAAAAACTGTTTTTT.